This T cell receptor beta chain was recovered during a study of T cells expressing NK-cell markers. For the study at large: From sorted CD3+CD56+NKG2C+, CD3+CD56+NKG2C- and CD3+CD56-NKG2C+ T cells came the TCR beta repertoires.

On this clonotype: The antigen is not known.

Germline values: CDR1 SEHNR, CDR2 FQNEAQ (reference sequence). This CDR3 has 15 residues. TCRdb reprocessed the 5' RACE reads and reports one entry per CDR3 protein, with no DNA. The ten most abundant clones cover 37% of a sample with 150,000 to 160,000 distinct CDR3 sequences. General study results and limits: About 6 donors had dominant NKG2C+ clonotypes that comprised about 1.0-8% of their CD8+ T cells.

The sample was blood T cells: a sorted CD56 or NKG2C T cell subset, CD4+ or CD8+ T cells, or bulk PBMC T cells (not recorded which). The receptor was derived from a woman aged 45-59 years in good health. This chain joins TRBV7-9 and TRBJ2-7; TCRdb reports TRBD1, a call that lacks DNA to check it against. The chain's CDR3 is CASSLTGKPPYEQYF.